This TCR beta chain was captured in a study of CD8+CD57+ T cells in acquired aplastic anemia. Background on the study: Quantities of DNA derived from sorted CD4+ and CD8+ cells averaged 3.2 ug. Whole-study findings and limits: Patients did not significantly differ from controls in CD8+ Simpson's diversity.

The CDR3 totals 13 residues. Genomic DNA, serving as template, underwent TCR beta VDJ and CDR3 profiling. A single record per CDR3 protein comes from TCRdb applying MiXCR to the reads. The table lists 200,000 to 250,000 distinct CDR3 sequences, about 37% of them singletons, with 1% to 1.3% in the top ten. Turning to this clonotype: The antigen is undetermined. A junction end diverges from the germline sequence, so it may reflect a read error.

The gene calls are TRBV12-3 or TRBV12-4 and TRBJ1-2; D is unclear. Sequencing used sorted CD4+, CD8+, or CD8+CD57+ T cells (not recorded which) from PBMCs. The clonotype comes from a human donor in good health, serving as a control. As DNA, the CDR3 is TGTGCCAGCAGTTATCGGGAGCTCTATGACTACACCTTC. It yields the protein CASSYRELYDYTF.